These 2 T cell receptor beta chains share one sample of origin, sequenced in a study of CD4 T cells in relation to SARS-CoV-2 and coronaviruses. Their antigens are not known. Before the COVID-19 pandemic, during about 2011-2019, CD4+ T cells were taken from unexposed donors. The cells were cultured for about ten days before CD4+ T cells were isolated. Repertoires were generated with immunoSEQ multiplex PCR, while TCRdb's copy carries only in-frame clones and drops some. The table has 15,000 to 19,000 clones, 65% to 85% seen once. The sample was CD4+ T cells from PBMCs, cultured in vitro. These receptors came from a human donor in good health.

CDR3: CASLDRGWSTEAFF. CDR3 DNA sequence: TGTGCCAGCCTCGACAGGGGGTGGAGTACTGAAGCTTTCTTT. The genes are TRBV27 and TRBJ1-1; 9 bases align to TRBD1. The J segment lost 5 bases and the V segment lost 8 bases, leaving 9 bases of the junction unmatched. This CDR3 has 14 residues. CDR1 MNHEY and CDR2 SMNVEV come from the germline V gene (reference sequence).

This clone was picked up a small number of times. The chain employs TRBV14 and TRBJ2-5, with TRBD1 matching over 9 bases. This CDR3 has 16 residues. The V segment lost 0 bases and the J segment 3 bases; nucleotides outside the gene matches: 5. CDR1 is SGHDN, CDR2 FVKESK, per germline. The CDR3 nucleotides read TGTGCCAGCAGCCAAGAATTCAGGGACAGGGAAGAGACCCAGTACTTC. This encodes CASSQEFRDREETQYF. The complete variable domain, with remaining parts taken from reference TRBV14 and TRBJ2-5, reads EAGVTQFPSHSVIEKGQTVTLRCDPISGHDNLYWYRRVMGKEIKFLLHFVKESKQDESGMPNNRFLAERTGGTYSTLKVQPAELEDSGVYFCASSQEFRDREETQYFGPGTRLLVL.